The 8 T cell receptor beta chains given below trace back to one sample, sequenced in a study of T cell changes during pregnancy in multiple sclerosis. Generated by immunoSEQ multiplex PCR, the TCRdb table keeps only in-frame clones and is missing some. The repertoire includes just under 20,000 clones, 80% to 90% of them detected once, and around 7.7% sits in the top ten. The input for sequencing was CD8+ T cells from peripheral blood mononuclear cells, taken in the second trimester of pregnancy. The receptors come from a female donor in good health, enrolled as a control in a pregnancy study.

This chain uses TRBV27 with TRBJ2-3; 9 bases fit TRBD1. CDR1 MNHEY and CDR2 SMNVEV come from the germline V gene (reference sequence). V was clipped by 5 bases and J by 5 bases; unmatched bases: 8. The length of the CDR3 is 15 residues. CDR3 sequence: CASSPQTGGGDTQYF. The CDR3 DNA reads as TGTGCCAGCAGTCCTCAGACAGGGGGAGGAGATACGCAGTATTTT.

J is TRBJ2-1 and V is TRBV7-2; 8 positions match TRBD2. V lost 5 bases, J lost 3 bases, and 6 bases stayed unmatched. The CDR3 consists of 15 residues. Germline V gene lookup returns CDR1 SGHTA and CDR2 FQGNSA. The CDR3 DNA reads TGTGCCAGCAGCGAACCGGGACTAGACTACAATGAGCAGTTCTTC. It encodes CASSEPGLDYNEQFF.

The gene calls are TRBV2 and TRBJ1-3; D unresolved. V gave up 3 bases and J gave up 3 bases, with 6 bases separating them. CDR3 length: 13 amino acids. The V gene's germline CDR1 is SNHLY and CDR2 FYNNEI. DNA of the CDR3: TGTGCCAGCAGTGACCCAGGTGGAAACACCATATATTTT. It translates to CASSDPGGNTIYF.

This chain joins TRBV6-1 and TRBJ2-7; D not resolved. The CDR3 contains 11 residues. CDR1 and CDR2 (germline): MNHNS, SASEGT. V lost 5 bases to trimming and J lost 6 bases, with 8 bases between them. The CDR3 sequence is CASSYLSEQYF. For the CDR3, the DNA is TGTGCCAGCAGTTACCTATCCGAGCAGTACTTC.

This clone showed up just once. The chain joins TRBV2 to TRBJ2-2; 16 nucleotides match TRBD2. V was pared by 6 bases and J by 5 bases, with 9 bases of the junction left unmatched. The germline gives CDR1 SNHLY, CDR2 FYNNEI. This CDR3 comprises 18 residues. The CDR3 loop reads CASRVLGLAGGRTGELFF. As DNA, the CDR3 is TGTGCCAGCAGGGTGCTGGGACTAGCGGGAGGGCGGACCGGGGAGCTGTTTTTT.

The chain joins TRBV6-5 to TRBJ2-6; D not certain. The V end lost 0 bases, the J end lost 0 bases, and 6 bases lay between the germline ends. Germline CDR1 and CDR2: MNHEY and SVGAGI. The CDR3 length is 16 residues. CDR3 sequence: CASSYSWSSGANVLTF. CDR3 sequence (DNA): TGTGCCAGCAGTTACTCGTGGAGCTCTGGGGCCAACGTCCTGACTTTC.

V usage is TRBV10-3 and J usage is TRBJ2-7; 10 bases are shared with TRBD1. Germline trimming cut 11 bases from V and 5 bases from J; bases unmatched to any gene: 15. Germline V gene sequence: CDR1 ENHRY, CDR2 SYGVKD. The CDR3 totals 15 residues. CDR3 nucleotides: TGTGCCGTGGACAGGGGGTCTGCTTTGGGGGACGAGCAGTACTTC. Residues: CAVDRGSALGDEQYF.

The V and J genes are TRBV6-5 and TRBJ1-1; D ambiguous. CDR1 is MNHEY and CDR2 is SVGAGI in the germline V gene. The V gene lost 4 bases and the J gene lost 0 bases, with 6 bases spanning the gap. CDR3 size: 13 residues. CDR3 amino acids: CASSLVVNTEAFF. The CDR3 coding sequence is TGTGCCAGCAGTTTAGTAGTGAACACTGAAGCTTTCTTT.